A single sample is the source of the 15 T cell receptor beta chains below, sequenced in a study of T cell responses to AZD1222 COVID-19 vaccine. The protocol was immunoSEQ multiplex PCR, while the TCRdb copy is restricted to in-frame clones and leaves out a portion. The table shows about 140,000 clones, with 80% to 95% occurring only once. The sequences come from peripheral blood, collected 28 days after the second AZD1222 dose. All receptors come from an adult who received the AZD1222 COVID-19 vaccine.

V gene TRBV11-1 combines with J gene TRBJ1-2, with unresolved D. V was clipped by 2 bases and J by 1 base, with 11 bases between them. The V gene's germline CDR1 is SGHAT and CDR2 FQDESV (reference sequence). The CDR3 extends over 15 amino acids. In DNA form, the CDR3 reads TGTGCCAGCAGCTTATGGCCAGGACTTAACTATGGCTACACCTTC. It encodes CASSLWPGLNYGYTF.

This clone was detected only once. The chain links TRBV15 to TRBJ1-5; 7 bases fit TRBD1. Losses at the gene ends were 5 bases for V and 1 base for J; bases not matched to a gene: 2. The CDR3 totals 14 residues. The V gene's germline CDR1 is LNHNV and CDR2 YYDKDF (reference sequence). The CDR3 sequence is CATSGTASNQPQHF. DNA for the CDR3: TGTGCCACCAGCGGGACAGCCAGCAATCAGCCCCAGCATTTT.

This clone was found a few times. The rearrangement uses TRBV6-5 and TRBJ1-6, with 9 bases that match TRBD1. The CDR3 is 14 residues long. V trimming: 6 bases; J trimming: 7 bases; junction bases outside the gene matches: 4. CDR1 MNHEY and CDR2 SVGAGI come from the germline V gene. CDR3 residues: CASRGTGRNSPLHF. CDR3 in DNA: TGTGCCAGCAGGGGGACAGGGAGGAATTCACCCCTCCACTTT.

The V gene is TRBV19, the J gene TRBJ2-1; TRBD2 agrees at 13 bases. With 6 bases clipped from V and 3 bases from J, the junction kept 2 bases outside the gene matches. The CDR3 loop spans 15 amino acids. The germline gives CDR1 LNHDA, CDR2 SQIVND (reference sequence). CDR3 in amino acids: CASRGTSGVYNEQFF. CDR3 in DNA: TGTGCCAGTAGAGGGACTAGCGGGGTCTACAATGAGCAGTTCTTC.

This CDR3 reads CASSGRVAADTQYF. CDR3 bases: TGTGCCAGCAGTGGTAGGGTGGCCGCAGATACGCAGTATTTT. The gene calls are TRBV2 and TRBJ2-3; D not certain. This CDR3 has 14 residues. V lost 4 bases to trimming and J lost 4 bases, with 12 bases between them. CDR1 SNHLY and CDR2 FYNNEI come from the germline V gene.

This clone was counted once. The rearrangement links TRBV28 to TRBJ1-1, with 7 bases identical to TRBD1. V lost 0 bases and J lost 9; bases outside the gene matches: 16. Germline lookup yields CDR1 MDHEN and CDR2 SYDVKM. This CDR3 is 17 amino acids long. The DNA for the CDR3 is TGTGCCAGCAGTTTATGGGTTATAACTCCGACAGGGACCCAAGCTTTCTTT. This sequence encodes CASSLWVITPTGTQAFF.

This chain uses TRBV5-1 with TRBJ1-4; no reliable D call. This CDR3 is built from 14 residues. V gave up 0 bases and J gave up 7 bases, with 10 bases separating them. Germline CDR1 is SGHRS and CDR2 is YFSETQ. DNA of the CDR3: TGCGCCAGCAGCTTGGAGGGTTTTGGTGAAAAACTGTTTTTT. Its translation: CASSLEGFGEKLFF.

CDR3 residues: CASSPSDRGRNQPQHF. Here the CDR3 DNA reads TGTGCCAGCAGTCCCTCGGACAGGGGTAGAAATCAGCCCCAGCATTTT. This sequence joins TRBV28 and TRBJ1-5; TRBD1 matches 9 bases. CDR3 length: 16 amino acids. With 5 bases clipped from V and 4 bases from J, the junction kept 9 bases outside the gene matches. Germline CDR1 and CDR2: MDHEN and SYDVKM.

The chain has TRBV5-1 and TRBJ1-2, with 8 bases aligning to TRBD1. CDR1 is SGHRS, CDR2 YFSETQ, per germline. The CDR3 runs to 15 residues. With V trimmed by 0 bases and J by 7 bases, 8 bases remained unmatched. The CDR3 spells CASSLAVTGESGYTF. The CDR3 DNA sequence: TGCGCCAGCAGCTTGGCGGTGACAGGGGAGTCTGGCTACACCTTC.

The chain is built from TRBV11-1 and TRBJ2-1; D unclear. Trimming took off 6 bases at V and 7 bases at J, with 16 bases between the two ends. Per the germline V gene, CDR1 is SGHAT and CDR2 is FQDESV (reference sequence). The CDR3 runs 14 residues. The CDR3 spells CASSLGRVQNEQFF. CDR3 in DNA: TGTGCCAGCAGTTTGGGCCGGGTCCAAAATGAGCAGTTCTTC.

The chain links TRBV25-1 to TRBJ1-1; D is possibly TRBD1 (5 bases). In germline, CDR1 is MGHDK, CDR2 SYGVNS. The CDR3 length is 13 residues. The V end was cut by 7 bases, the J end by 6 bases, with 15 bases between. The CDR3 sequence is CASTGGEYSEAFF. The CDR3 DNA reads TGTGCCAGCACGGGGGGAGAATACTCTGAAGCTTTCTTT. Full variable domain (remainder filled in from reference TRBV25-1 and TRBJ1-1): EADIYQTPRYLVIGTGKKITLECSQTMGHDKMYWYQQDPGMELHLIHYSYGVNSTEKGDLSSESTVSRIRTEHFPLTLESARPSHTSQYLCASTGGEYSEAFFGQGTRLTVV.

The chain couples TRBV7-8 to TRBJ1-4; TRBD1 aligns across 7 bases. The CDR3 runs 16 residues. CDR1 SGHVS and CDR2 FQNEAQ come from the germline V gene. The J segment lost 0 bases and the V segment lost 4 bases, leaving 5 bases of the junction unmatched. CDR3 nucleotide sequence: TGTGCCAGCAGCTCCGACAGGGTTGCAACTAATGAAAAACTGTTTTTT. Encoded protein: CASSSDRVATNEKLFF. The entire variable domain, with the rest obtained from reference TRBV7-8 and TRBJ1-4, is as follows: GAGVSQSPRYKVAKRGQDVALRCDPISGHVSLFWYQQALGQGPEFLTYFQNEAQLDKSGLPSDRFFAERPEGSVSTLKIQRTQQEDSAVYLCASSSDRVATNEKLFFGSGTQLSVL.

This chain connects TRBV10-2 to TRBJ1-5, with 8 bases identical to TRBD1. The V gene's germline CDR1 is WSHSY and CDR2 SAAADI. V shed 8 bases and J 0 bases; nucleotides not matched to a gene: 6. The CDR3 has 15 residues. The CDR3 region is CASLPGQDSNQPQHF. The CDR3 region has the DNA TGCGCCAGCCTCCCGGGACAGGATAGCAATCAGCCCCAGCATTTT.

The chain links TRBV28 to TRBJ2-1; D ambiguous. CDR1 is MDHEN, CDR2 SYDVKM, per germline. Trimming took 2 bases from V and 10 from J, leaving 12 bases between them. The CDR3 is made up of 13 amino acids. DNA of the CDR3: TGTGCCAGCAGTTTAATTCAGAGAGGCGAGCAGTTCTTC. Translating it yields CASSLIQRGEQFF. Full variable domain (outside the CDR3, taken from reference TRBV28 and TRBJ2-1): DVKVTQSSRYLVKRTGEKVFLECVQDMDHENMFWYRQDPGLGLRLIYFSYDVKMKEKGDIPEGYSVSREKKERFSLILESASTNQTSMYLCASSLIQRGEQFFGPGTRLTVL.

This clone was seen a handful of times. This sequence joins TRBV3-1 (or the pseudogene TRBV3-2) and TRBJ2-2; 9 bases align to TRBD1. Losses at the gene ends were 1 base for V and 6 bases for J; bases not matched to a gene: 9. CDR3 length: 17 residues. In germline, CDR1 is LGHDT, CDR2 YNNKEL (reference sequence). The CDR3 DNA reads as TGTGCCAGCAGCCAAGCAAGGGACAGGGTTTACTCCGGGGAGCTGTTTTTT. Protein: CASSQARDRVYSGELFF.